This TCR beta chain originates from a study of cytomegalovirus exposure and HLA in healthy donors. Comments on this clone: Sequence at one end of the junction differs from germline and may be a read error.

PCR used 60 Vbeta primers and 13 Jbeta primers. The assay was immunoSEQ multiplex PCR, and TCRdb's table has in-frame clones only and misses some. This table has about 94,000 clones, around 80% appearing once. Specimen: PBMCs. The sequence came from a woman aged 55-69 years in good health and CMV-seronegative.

CDR3 in DNA: TGCAGTGCTTACGACAGGGACGGTAAACTCTTT. This gives the protein CSAYDRDGKLF. This sequence joins TRBV20-1 and TRBJ1-1, with TRBD1 identical over 7 bases. This CDR3 region has 11 residues. The germline CDR1 and CDR2 sequences are DFQATT and SNEGSKA (reference sequence).